The T cell receptor beta chain described here comes from a study of TIL therapy for anti-PD-1-resistant metastatic lung cancer. This was the immunoSEQ v3 assay. The data were produced by immunoSEQ multiplex PCR, yet TCRdb's version contains in-frame clones alone and is incomplete. The sample yields tens of thousands of clones, 70% to 90% seen once. Indicated time point: pre-treatment sample, taken before nivolumab and TIL therapy. The CDR3 loop spans 15 amino acids. V lost 3 bases and J 4 bases, leaving 13 bases between the germline ends. Germline lookup yields CDR1 KGHDR and CDR2 SFDVKD. V gene TRBV24-1 combines with J gene TRBJ2-3; D perhaps matches TRBD1 (6 bases). The source of this sequence is a person between 25 and 79 years old with non-small cell lung cancer. The sample was blood, taken at baseline. The CDR3 nucleotides read TGTGCCACCAGTGATACAGGGTTTCAACCAGATACGCAGTATTTT. Translating gives CATSDTGFQPDTQYF.